The TCR beta chain under discussion was sequenced for a study of cytomegalovirus exposure and HLA in healthy donors (dated by TCRdb to 2017 to 2019). At the level of the whole study: An earlier analysis of roughly 500 of the donors reported 276 Gb of sequence data and 117 million unique TCR beta sequences obtained from approximately 180 million T cells. Because of strong linkage in the cohort, five DR-DQ haplotypes were treated as single units for association and clustering. Typing coverage differed by locus: A, B, C, DRB1 and DQB1 were typed in roughly 629-640 donors, DQA1 in 522, DPA1 in around 580, and DPB1 in around 490. Both class I and class II loci were covered by HLA typing, at four-digit resolution. To decide whether each TCR beta V gene segment behaved as functional or pseudogenic, an earlier analysis of fewer than 750 of the donors relied on high-throughput TCR beta sequencing. All discovery cohort repertoires had been generated on a single sequencing platform. Among 398 genotyped donors of the cohort, an average of about 240,000 unique TCR beta nucleotide sequences were sequenced per donor, roughly a sixth of them non-productive. In a later genetic analysis, genome-wide SNP genotypes for about 55% of the roughly 670 donors were used, and that subset was treated as a discovery cohort. Using immunosequencing, the study profiled T cell repertoires from 640 or so subjects and related those repertoires to cytomegalovirus serostatus. Besides the first cohort of approximately 670 subjects, a separate validation cohort made up of 90 to 150 different subjects was used. The genetic ancestry cluster associated with self-reported Caucasian donors included over 80% of the roughly 400 genotyped donors. To study patterns of TCR occurrence, a later analysis re-analyzed previously published TCR beta repertoires from 550 to 800 donors and added high-resolution HLA genotyping. Rather than using new phenotypic data, the later analysis identified candidate immune exposures from TCR beta sequences and from how often those sequences occurred across donors. The study aimed to test whether cataloging public T cell receptors could reveal signatures of past pathogen exposure. To predict cytomegalovirus infection status, the study brought together high-throughput TCR immunosequencing, statistical association of individual TCRs with disease status, and machine learning. About 300 gigabases of sequencing data and 75 million to 85 million unique TCR sequences made up an early release that covered several hundred HLA-typed donors. Donor age, sex, ethnicity and CMV serostatus were compiled together with the repertoire data. What the research found in general, with its limitations: According to a later analysis, TCR association rates differed among HLA loci, with DRB1 alleles showing the most associated TCRs and HLA-C alleles showing the fewest. Specific HLA alleles were associated with around 18,000 TCR beta sequences at a false discovery rate of 0.05 in a later analysis. Most TCR sequences were seen in very few donors, while some public TCRs were found in many individuals. Presence/absence analyses assumed roughly uniform sequencing depth across donors, an assumption that may not hold. In vitro tests confirmed that a few of the cytomegalovirus-associated TCR beta chains recognize cytomegalovirus antigens. Over 15 rarely observed V segments, including chromosome 9 orphons, were excluded from the earlier analysis of approximately 500 of the donors because counts were too low. In a later analysis, most CMV-associated TCR beta chains were found to appear HLA-restricted, with HLA associations seemingly driven largely by CMV exposure. A later analysis found that HLA-associated TCR beta chains were more clonally expanded and had lower generation probabilities than equally common non-associated chains. A cluster of highly shared sequence variants was judged likely to be a technical artifact of the sequencing pipeline. A further reported finding was that TCR beta sequences accurately predicted the HLA-A and HLA-B alleles for most subjects in the first cohort. Only TCR beta chains were sequenced in this cohort, and the absence of alpha or paired-chain data limited detectable features. CMV serostatus was the only immune exposure information available for the cohort. A later genetic analysis reported fewer N-insertions in productive TCRs among donors in an Asian-associated ancestry cluster than the approximately 670-donor mean. Because HLA typing was unavailable for some donors at each locus, only the typed subset was used in association tests. Strong co-occurrence of HLA alleles, especially DR and DQ, made assigning TCR associations to individual alleles difficult. In an earlier analysis of 587 of the donors, most TCR beta V segments appeared in productive rearrangements about 90% or about 30% of the time, broadly matching IMGT annotations. A later analysis reported that several top co-occurrence clusters appeared linked to parvovirus B19, influenza, CMV and Epstein-Barr virus. Linkage disequilibrium might explain the correlated functional status among segregating V segments, but an unknown experimental factor could not be ruled out. The classifier was reported to diagnose cytomegalovirus status with high specificity and sensitivity in both the original cohort and the validation cohort. V-gene and J-gene trimming of TCR beta chains was associated with a missense DCLRE1C variant in a later genetic analysis, and the association was replicated in an independent cohort. Some IMGT-functional V segments, including TRBV6-2 and TRBV6-3, could not be distinguished by the 87-base-pair reads and were therefore excluded. The authors suggested that the approach could potentially be extended to other disease states and immunological phenotypes. In the study, around 150 TCR beta chains were listed as associated with cytomegalovirus.

According to the germline V gene, CDR1 reads SNHLY and CDR2 reads FYNNEI. From its cysteine to its phenylalanine, the CDR3 spans 10 amino acids. Of the read, only the CDR3 DNA is kept; its 30 bases are in frame from base 1. V is shortened by 8 bases, J by 9 bases, and the region joining them spans 10 bases. The cohort consisted of fewer than 700 healthy bone marrow donors. All cohort members were sampled while nominally healthy, although unrecorded immune exposures were likely present. The donor tested CMV seropositive and was one of the 289 seropositive cohort members. Every donor gave a peripheral blood sample, and the peripheral blood mononuclear cells from that sample were used for TCR beta sequencing. The Qiagen DNeasy Blood Extraction Kit was used to extract genomic DNA from the blood cell samples. In its sample, this clone was seen a few times. The antigen this receptor binds is unknown. Base-call qualities are not available, and no considerably larger clone is one nucleotide away.

The library came from the immunoSEQ multiplex PCR assay. A mixture of 60 forward primers for TCR Vbeta segments and 13 reverse primers for TCR Jbeta segments was used in the multiplex PCR. The CDR3 region of rearranged TCR beta genes was amplified from genomic DNA by a multiplex PCR assay. Amplified TCR beta libraries were sequenced as 87-base-pair reads on the Illumina HiSeq System. In the original analysis: Across the 640 or so repertoires, a later analysis counted some 80 million unique TCR beta chains, some 11 million of which were shared by at least two donors. Raw reads were error-corrected and collapsed into unique sequences with a nearest-neighbor algorithm that merged closely related sequences to remove PCR and sequencing errors. To assign V, D and J gene segments, CDR3 sequences were aligned to IMGT reference sequences. For a sequence to be retained, at least a six-nucleotide match to both a V gene segment and a J gene segment was required. Rearrangements were called productive when the CDR3 lacked stop codons and stayed in frame with V and J; all others were non-productive. Following IMGT convention, CDR3 was defined as the stretch from the second conserved V-encoded cysteine to the conserved J-encoded phenylalanine. Sequences without an unambiguous match to a single V gene segment were excluded from the earlier analysis of several hundred of the donors. An earlier analysis of several hundred of the donors called V segments functional above 56.7% productive rearrangements and segregating when the between-donor standard deviation exceeded 5%. A statistical classification framework was developed to diagnose cytomegalovirus status using the catalog of TCR beta chain sequences. V and J gene assignment, in a later analysis, came from comparing TCR nucleotide sequences with IMGT/GENE-DB human TR gene sequences. A later analysis assigned CDR3 sequences and most-parsimonious VDJ recombination scenarios with the TCRdist pipeline. In a later analysis, every TCR beta chain was defined by the combination of its CDR3 amino acid sequence and its V-gene family, and reads without a unique V-gene family were dropped. To address suspected cross-contamination and a sequencing artifact, a later analysis removed 450 to 700 highly shared, low-generation-probability nucleotide sequences. A later analysis calculated a clonal expansion index for each public chain from normalized within-repertoire ranks of inferred template counts. A later analysis computed generation probabilities with a VDJ recombination model fitted to out-of-frame rearrangements, and checked the results against IGoR. In a later analysis, hypergeometric tests were used to score TCR-TCR, TCR-HLA and TCR-CMV co-occurrence, with a repertoire-size bias correction applied to TCR pairs. False discovery rates were estimated in a later analysis by permuting HLA or CMV assignments 20 times. In a later analysis, co-occurring TCRs were grouped using DBSCAN, with TCRdist sequence similarity added in when clustering inside HLA-allele-positive subsets. For co-occurrence clustering, repertoires with fewer than 30,000 or more than 120,000 public chains were excluded, along with a handful of repertoires with anomalous nucleotide sharing. Entries here come from immuneACCESS through TCRdb and include only in-frame sequences with V and J called. Some clones fail to appear in such tables; in the studies checked, an unresolved V gene covers under half of the shortfall, and the cause of the remainder is unknown. The DNA gave D and trimming, while V, J and clone size come from that table. Here the sample has more than 95,000 clones; around four fifths occur a single time. About 8.6% of the sample is taken by the ten largest.

The V and J segments used are TRBV2 and TRBJ1-1, and the D gene may be TRBD1, 6 bases matching. The receptor was derived from a woman between 40 and 55 years old in good health and CMV-seropositive. The sequencing input was PBMCs. The CDR3 has the sequence CASVGGKAFF. The sequenced DNA: TGTGCCAGCGTAGGGGGTAAAGCTTTCTTT.